These 22 T cell receptor beta chains were all obtained from the same sample, sequenced in a study of T cell responses to AZD1222 COVID-19 vaccine. Data came from immunoSEQ multiplex PCR; TCRdb stores just in-frame clones and leaves some out. The sample consists of over 110,000 clones, 92% of them appearing once. The material sequenced was peripheral blood, taken 28 days after the second AZD1222 dose. These receptor sequences come from an adult who received the AZD1222 COVID-19 vaccine.

The chain has TRBV12-5 and TRBJ1-4, with 10 bases identical to TRBD1. V was pared by 6 bases and J by 12 bases, with 7 bases of the junction left unmatched. The germline V gene encodes CDR1 LGHNT and CDR2 FRNRAP. This CDR3 spans 13 amino acids. CDR3 in DNA: TGTGCTAGTGGGAGCCGACAGGGGGCGCAACTGTTTTTT. The encoded protein is CASGSRQGAQLFF.

The V call is TRBV15, the J call TRBJ1-1; the D is unclear. V dropped 3 bases and J dropped 1 base, with 6 bases sitting between them. CDR3 size: 13 residues. The germline gives CDR1 LNHNV, CDR2 YYDKDF (reference sequence). CDR3 in DNA: TGTGCCACCAGCAGGCGTAGGAACACTGAAGCTTTCTTT. Translating gives CATSRRRNTEAFF.

The chain is built from TRBV15 and TRBJ1-1, with D unclear. Germline V CDR1 and CDR2: LNHNV, YYDKDF (reference sequence). The CDR3 covers 16 residues. V was trimmed by 0 bases and J by 1 base, leaving 12 bases between them. The CDR3 nucleotides read TGTGCCACCAGCAGAGATCAGGAGCCCCCGAACACTGAAGCTTTCTTT. Its protein is CATSRDQEPPNTEAFF.

The J gene is TRBJ2-1, the V gene TRBV10-1; 7 bases fit TRBD1. This CDR3 region has 15 residues. The J segment lost 4 bases and the V segment lost 6 bases, leaving 9 bases of the junction unmatched. The germline V gene has CDR1 WNHNN and CDR2 SYGVQD (reference sequence). The CDR3, as DNA: TGCGCCAGCAGCGCCCCCGGGACAGCTTACAATGAGCAGTTCTTC. As protein: CASSAPGTAYNEQFF.

The rearrangement links TRBV9 to TRBJ2-1; TRBD1 is a possible D gene (6 bases). The CDR3 sequence is 15 residues long. The V gene lost 0 bases and the J gene lost 2 bases, with 9 bases spanning the gap. Germline CDR1 reads SGDLS; CDR2 reads YYNGEE. The CDR3 coding sequence is TGTGCCAGCAGCGTAGGGACAGTCCCCTACAATGAGCAGTTCTTC. Its translation: CASSVGTVPYNEQFF.

This clone was seen just once. The chain combines TRBV6-2 or TRBV6-3 with TRBJ2-1; 10 nucleotides align to TRBD2. Germline values: CDR1 MNHEY, CDR2 SVGEGT. The junction had 6 bases not matched to a gene; V was cut back by 5 bases and J by 2 bases. The CDR3 is 16 amino acids. CDR3: CASSRRTSGTYNEQFF. CDR3 DNA: TGTGCCAGCAGTAGAAGGACTAGCGGAACCTACAATGAGCAGTTCTTC.

This rearrangement joins TRBV28 to TRBJ2-6; D is undetermined. Deletions cut 3 bases from V and 3 bases from J, with 3 bases between. The CDR3 contains 13 residues. Germline values: CDR1 MDHEN, CDR2 SYDVKM. The DNA of the CDR3 is TGTGCCAGCAGTTTTGGTGGGGCCAACGTCCTGACTTTC. It translates to CASSFGGANVLTF.

V and J are TRBV29-1 and TRBJ1-1; 7 nucleotides align to TRBD1. After removal of 7 bases from V and 5 bases from J, the junction contained 4 bases not matched to a gene. Per germline, CDR1 SQVTM and CDR2 ANQGSEA. The CDR3 runs 11 residues. CDR3 nucleotide sequence: TGCAGCGGGTCACAGGGGACTGAAGCTTTCTTT. Translated, it gives CSGSQGTEAFF.

V is TRBV6-4 and J is TRBJ2-1; D remains ambiguous. In germline, CDR1 is MRHNA, CDR2 SNTAGT. The CDR3 consists of 14 residues. The germline V and J ends were trimmed by 3 bases and 0 bases, with 6 bases remaining between them. The CDR3 nucleotides read TGTGCCAGCAGTGAGGGCGGCTCCTACAATGAGCAGTTCTTC. It yields the protein CASSEGGSYNEQFF.

CDR3 sequence reads: CASSQRLAGDNEQFF. The CDR3, as DNA: TGTGCCAGCAGCCAAAGACTAGCGGGGGACAATGAGCAGTTCTTC. V gene TRBV11-3 combines with J gene TRBJ2-1; TRBD2 agrees at 12 bases. With 5 bases clipped from V and 5 bases from J, the junction kept 4 bases outside the gene matches. Germline V lookup: CDR1 SGHNT, CDR2 YENEEA. This CDR3 is 15 amino acids long.

V and J are TRBV11-2 and TRBJ1-1; D is undetermined. Germline V gene lookup returns CDR1 SGHAT and CDR2 FQNNGV. V gave up 5 bases and J gave up 5 bases, with 12 bases separating them. The CDR3 loop spans 13 amino acids. Here the CDR3 DNA reads TGTGCCAGCAGCGGCCCAAGTCAAACTGAAGCTTTCTTT. This encodes CASSGPSQTEAFF.

The chain links TRBV30 to TRBJ1-2, with no clear D. Deletions cut 4 bases from V and 0 bases from J, with 15 bases between. The germline CDR1 and CDR2 sequences are GTSNPN and SVGIG (reference sequence). The CDR3 sequence is 15 residues long. CDR3 nucleotides: TGTGCCTGGAAGGAAGCCTCCTCAGCTAACTATGGCTACACCTTC. Translating gives CAWKEASSANYGYTF. Variable domain in full (rest from reference TRBV30 and TRBJ1-2): SQTIHQWPATLVQPVGSPLSLECTVEGTSNPNLYWYRQAAGRGLQLLFYSVGIGQISSEVPQNLSASRPQDRQFILSSKKLLLSDSGFYLCAWKEASSANYGYTFGSGTRLTVV.

The V call is TRBV5-1, the J call TRBJ1-4; 11 bases are a match to TRBD1. The length of the CDR3 is 16 residues. Germline V lookup: CDR1 SGHRS, CDR2 YFSETQ. Losses at the gene ends were 0 bases for V and 6 bases for J; bases not matched to a gene: 4. CDR3 DNA sequence: TGCGCCAGCAGCTTGGTCCCGGGACAGGGGGATGAAAAACTGTTTTTT. Protein sequence: CASSLVPGQGDEKLFF.

The chain has TRBV5-8 and TRBJ2-5; 7 positions match TRBD1. This CDR3 contains 14 residues. With V trimmed by 4 bases and J by 4 bases, 7 bases remained unmatched. The germline V gene has CDR1 SGHTS and CDR2 YDEGEE. In nucleotides, the CDR3 is TGTGCCAGCAGCCCAACAGGGGCGGGAGAGACCCAGTACTTC. As protein: CASSPTGAGETQYF.

The chain has TRBV10-2 and TRBJ1-6; 8 bases fit TRBD1. Germline CDR1 WSHSY, CDR2 SAAADI. The CDR3 loop spans 13 amino acids. V shed 3 bases, J shed 8 bases, and the junction held 0 bases outside the gene matches. The DNA for the CDR3 is TGCGCCAGCAGTGAACAGGGGGATTCACCCCTCCACTTT. Translated, it gives CASSEQGDSPLHF.

The chain uses TRBV4-3 and TRBJ1-2; 8 bases are a match to TRBD1. J was trimmed by 1 base and V by 0 bases; bases with no gene match: 1. The CDR3 spans 15 residues. Germline V gene lookup returns CDR1 LGHNA and CDR2 YSLEER. The CDR3 DNA sequence: TGCGCCAGCAGCCAAGACAGGGGGCATAACTATGGCTACACCTTC. It encodes CASSQDRGHNYGYTF.

This chain links TRBV24-1 with TRBJ1-2; D gene unclear. Trimming stripped 4 bases from V and 5 bases from J, with 22 bases between. CDR3 length: 17 residues. The germline gives CDR1 KGHDR, CDR2 SFDVKD. CDR3 loop: CATSDRREESRKYGYTF. The CDR3 nucleotides read TGTGCCACCAGTGACCGTAGGGAGGAATCGCGCAAATATGGCTACACCTTC.

The chain couples TRBV10-3 to TRBJ1-1, with 8 nucleotides matching TRBD1. The CDR3 is made up of 13 amino acids. The V gene end was trimmed by 10 bases and the J gene end by 4 bases; junction bases not matched to a gene: 8. Germline V CDR1 and CDR2: ENHRY, SYGVKD. CDR3 loop: CATGQGGGTEAFF. CDR3 DNA: TGTGCCACCGGACAGGGAGGGGGCACTGAAGCTTTCTTT.

V usage is TRBV27 and J usage is TRBJ1-1; D remains unclear. Trimming took 5 bases from V and 7 from J, leaving 17 bases between them. From germline, CDR1 is MNHEY and CDR2 SMNVEV (reference sequence). The CDR3 has 14 residues. Written as DNA, the CDR3 is TGTGCCAGCAGTAACCGTGACGGAAGTTATGAAGCTTTCTTT. Amino acid sequence: CASSNRDGSYEAFF.

The chain joins TRBV7-8 to TRBJ2-2, with D maybe TRBD2 (6 bases). Trimming removed 6 bases at V and 3 bases at J, with 14 bases between. Germline values: CDR1 SGHVS, CDR2 FQNEAQ. The CDR3 runs 15 residues. CDR3 amino acids: CASSTRDFYTGELFF. For the CDR3, the DNA is TGTGCCAGCAGTACCCGGGACTTTTACACCGGGGAGCTGTTTTTT.

V gene TRBV11-3 combines with J gene TRBJ2-1; D unclear. Germline lookup yields CDR1 SGHNT and CDR2 YENEEA. V was pared by 5 bases and J by 7 bases, with 15 bases between. The CDR3 length is 14 residues. The CDR3 region is CASSTDTGRNEQFF. Here the CDR3 DNA reads TGTGCCAGCAGCACCGACACGGGTAGGAATGAGCAGTTCTTC.

The V call is TRBV7-8, the J call TRBJ1-1, with D possibly being TRBD1 (6 bases). CDR1 is SGHVS and CDR2 is FQNEAQ in the germline V gene. This CDR3 has 16 residues. Trimming cost V 3 bases and J 1 base, with 15 bases left between them. CDR3 nucleotide sequence: TGTGCCAGCAGCTTTAAAGGGGGACGGGCGAACACTGAAGCTTTCTTT. Translation gives CASSFKGGRANTEAFF.